This T cell receptor (beta chain) was profiled in a study of cytomegalovirus exposure and HLA in healthy donors. Findings and caveats of the study: Among the CMV-associated chains, three were confirmed in vitro as specific for CMV antigens. The study designated 150 to 200 TCR beta chains cytomegalovirus-associated.

Repertoires were generated with immunoSEQ multiplex PCR, while TCRdb's copy carries only in-frame clones and drops some. Among around 60,000 clones listed, around 92% were seen once. Donors were drawn from the approximately 120-subject validation cohort, separate from the approximately 670-subject first cohort. This clone was recorded a few times. Its cognate antigen is unknown. In germline, CDR1 is MNHNS, CDR2 SASEGT. The V end was cut by 7 bases, the J end by 6 bases, with 15 bases between. The CDR3 length is 13 residues. The TCR sequence derives from a woman in her late teens or twenties in good health and CMV-seronegative. Sequenced: PBMCs. The gene calls are TRBV6-1 and TRBJ1-2; tentative D call: TRBD1 (6 bases). CDR3 region: CASMGGGANGYTF. The CDR3 DNA is TGTGCCAGCATGGGTGGGGGGGCTAATGGCTACACCTTC.